The clone carrying this T cell receptor beta chain was seen just once. What it binds is unknown. Using RNA template, CDR3s of TCR alpha and beta were amplified with iRepertoire arm-PCR. For one-step reverse transcription and amplification, about 85-400 ng of tissue mRNA or PBMC total RNA was used. In TCRdb, the multiplex PCR reads were re-called with MiXCR into one record per CDR3 protein. The sample lists about 140,000 distinct CDR3 sequences, 30% to 40% seen once, with 20% to 25% in the top ten. The data originate from a study of glioma-infiltrating T cells. The study's findings and limits: Tissue and blood shared very few CDR3 sequences. Above-expected tissue-blood divergence occurred in all gliomas, most in low-grade ones.

Trimming pared 6 bases from V and 5 bases from J, leaving 14 bases between. Germline values: CDR1 MDHEN, CDR2 SYDVKM. There are 14 residues in the CDR3. V usage is TRBV28 and J usage is TRBJ1-5; maybe TRBD1 (6 bases). This sequence was found in a human donor with low-grade glioma or glioblastoma, undergoing nonglioma brain surgery, or in good health (not recorded which). Sequenced sample: glioma tissue, nonneoplastic brain tissue, or PBMCs (not recorded which). Here the CDR3 reads CASRITGFYQPQHF. The DNA for the CDR3 is TGTGCCAGCAGAATAACAGGGTTCTATCAGCCCCAGCATTTT.